The table lists the clone carrying this TCR beta chain with a few counts. The sample is drawn from a study of tumor-infiltrating lymphocytes in primary liver carcinoma. Trimming at V came to 5 bases and at J to 2 bases, leaving 4 bases not matched to a gene. CDR3 length equals 15 residues. From germline, CDR1 is KGHDR and CDR2 SFDVKD. Alongside blood RNA obtained from unsorted whole blood, germline DNA was also extracted. At sampling, these chronic HBV carriers had received no treatment. A primer matching the constant region was used to make TCR beta cDNA from approximately 500 ng of total RNA. Three nested multiplex PCR rounds, a slightly modified ARM-PCR method, built the TCR beta libraries. It was with TRBV1-TRBV30 forward primers and a C-beta reverse primer that the first two PCR rounds were run, at roughly 10 cycles each. TCRdb ran MiXCR on the multiplex PCR reads and lists one entry per CDR3 protein. The sample lists hundreds of thousands of distinct CDR3 sequences, approximately 54% occurring once.

The TCR originated in a woman in her thirties with primary liver carcinoma and hepatitis B virus infection. The chain couples TRBV24-1 to TRBJ2-3; 9 bases line up with TRBD2. Sequenced input: peripheral blood. CDR3 sequence (DNA): TGTGCCACCAGTGGCTCGGGACTAGCCACAGATACGCAGTATTTT. Encoded protein: CATSGSGLATDTQYF.